The following is a T cell receptor beta chain sequence with its context. Its antigen remains unknown. The sample originates from a study of response to subunit inactivated influenza vaccine. Study-wide results and caveats: With each seasonal influenza vaccination, the authors suggested, few new T cells are recruited.

MiXCR, run by TCRdb on the RT-PCR reads, gives a single entry per CDR3 protein. The sample shows 450,000 to 550,000 distinct CDR3 sequences, about 25% of them seen only once. CDR3 length: 13 amino acids. Germline CDR1 SGDLS, CDR2 YYNGEE. J was trimmed by 7 bases and V by 3 bases; bases with no gene match: 6. The sequencing used CD4+ T cells sorted from PBMCs, collected 4 to 6 days after vaccination. This chain connects TRBV9 to TRBJ2-5; 7 bases agree with TRBD2. The clonotype originates from a man aged 50 to 60 who received an inactivated influenza vaccine. The CDR3 DNA reads TGTGCCAGCAGCGCCCCCGGGGGGTGGACCCAGTACTTC. Translation: CASSAPGGWTQYF.